Below, 5 T cell receptor beta chains from the same sample are listed, as sequenced in a study of blood T cell repertoires in COVID-19. Sequencing used immunoSEQ multiplex PCR; TCRdb keeps in-frame clones, though not all of them. Here the sample spans 95,000 to 150,000 clones, 86% being singletons. Material for sequencing was peripheral blood. These receptors originate from a man between 40 and 49 years old with acute or convalescent COVID-19.

The V and J genes are TRBV7-2 and TRBJ1-2, with D unresolved. The CDR3 has 17 residues. With 1 base removed from V and 0 bases from J, the gap between germline ends came to 15 bases. CDR1 and CDR2 from the germline V gene are SGHTA and FQGNSA. In DNA form, the CDR3 reads TGTGCCAGCAGCTTAGATGCGGGCCGCCGAGCTAACTATGGCTACACCTTC. Residues: CASSLDAGRRANYGYTF.

The chain has TRBV3-1 (or the pseudogene TRBV3-2) and TRBJ2-7, with a tentative D call TRBD2 (5 bases). V lost 3 bases and J 2 bases, leaving 17 bases between the germline ends. The germline CDR1 and CDR2 sequences are LGHDT and YNNKEL (reference sequence). This CDR3 is 16 amino acids long. In DNA, the CDR3 is TGTGCCAGCAGCCAGGGGAGACACCTCCTAACCTACGAGCAGTACTTC. This translates into CASSQGRHLLTYEQYF.

A few counts support this clone. This chain connects TRBV6-2 or TRBV6-3 to TRBJ1-2, with D tentatively TRBD1 (5 bases). Per germline, CDR1 MNHEY and CDR2 SVGEGT. The CDR3 contains 14 residues. V lost 0 bases and J lost 4, with 9 bases in between. CDR3 region: CASSYSDTSYGYTF. DNA for the CDR3: TGTGCCAGCAGTTACTCGGACACAAGCTATGGCTACACCTTC.

The rearrangement joins TRBV5-1 to TRBJ2-1; 11 positions agree with TRBD1. V lost 0 bases to trimming and J lost 6 bases; unmatched junction nucleotides: 5. This CDR3 is built from 16 residues. Germline assignment: CDR1 SGHRS and CDR2 YFSETQ. CDR3 sequence reads: CASSLAGQGVGNEQFF. The CDR3 DNA is TGCGCCAGCAGCTTGGCGGGACAGGGGGTAGGCAATGAGCAGTTCTTC.

The V call is TRBV10-3, the J call TRBJ1-3; 8 bases fit TRBD1. The V segment lost 2 bases and the J segment 0 bases; nucleotides outside the gene matches: 12. Per germline, CDR1 ENHRY and CDR2 SYGVKD. This CDR3 has 19 amino acids. CDR3 sequence (DNA): TGTGCCATCAGTGAGATGGGGACAGGTTCTGTAGGCTCTGGAAACACCATATATTTT. This codes for CAISEMGTGSVGSGNTIYF.